This T cell receptor (beta chain) was recovered during a study of T-cell reconstitution after alpha-beta-depleted transplantation in children. Study-level findings and limits: About two months after transplant, alpha-beta T cells reportedly came from several hundred expanded graft clones. One year after transplant, T-cell counts and diversity came mostly from newly produced T cells.

Remarks on this clonotype: The antigen is not known.

The CDR3 is 14 amino acids. Germline lookup yields CDR1 LGHNA and CDR2 YNFKEQ. Trimming removed 7 bases from V and 5 bases from J; junction bases left unmatched: 6. Library preparation (for TCRbeta) was performed with unique molecular identifiers. One entry per CDR3 protein results from TCRdb running MiXCR on the PCR reads. Of 700,000 to 850,000 distinct CDR3 sequences in the sample, about 16% were seen once. The TCR sequence derives from a male patient between 5 and 17 years old who had a stem cell transplant for acute lymphoblastic leukemia, so the T cells may come from the graft donor. This rearrangement joins TRBV4-2 to TRBJ2-2; 8 nucleotides match TRBD1. The source material was PBMCs, mostly from graft donor cells, sampled 360 days after TCRalphabeta/CD19-depleted stem cell transplant. The chain's CDR3 is CASTRTGLTGELFF. The CDR3 nucleotides are TGTGCCAGCACCCGGACAGGGCTTACCGGGGAGCTGTTTTTT.